This T cell receptor (beta chain) was observed in a study of identical twins. Study results and limitations: Where out-of-frame alpha sequences were twin-shared, they showed excess low generation probability.

This clonotype is a singleton in its sample. Antigen unknown. TCRdb redid the calling of the 5' RACE reads with MiXCR, one entry per CDR3 protein. The table lists around 250,000 distinct CDR3 sequences, about 7% of them singletons. V lost 4 bases and J lost 5, with 18 bases in between. The germline gives CDR1 LNHNV, CDR2 YYDKDF (reference sequence). The CDR3 has 16 amino acids. The sample was also reused in another study, on yellow fever vaccine responses in identical twins.

The receptor's source is a woman under 30 in good health. The material sequenced was memory (CD45RO+) T cells sorted from blood. This chain uses TRBV15 with TRBJ1-5; D is possibly TRBD1 (5 bases). The CDR3 sequence is CATSNPRTSPHQPQHF. The CDR3, as DNA: TGTGCCACCAGCAACCCTAGGACATCTCCGCATCAGCCCCAGCATTTT.